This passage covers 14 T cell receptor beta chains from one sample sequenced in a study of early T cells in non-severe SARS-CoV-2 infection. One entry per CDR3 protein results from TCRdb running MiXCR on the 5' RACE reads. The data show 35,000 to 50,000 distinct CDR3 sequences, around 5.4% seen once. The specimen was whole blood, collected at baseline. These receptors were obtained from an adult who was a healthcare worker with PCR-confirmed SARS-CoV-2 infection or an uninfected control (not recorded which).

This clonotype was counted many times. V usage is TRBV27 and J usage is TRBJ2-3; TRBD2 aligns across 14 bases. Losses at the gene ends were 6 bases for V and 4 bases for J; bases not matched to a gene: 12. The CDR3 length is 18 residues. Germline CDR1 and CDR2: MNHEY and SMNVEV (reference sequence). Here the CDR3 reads CASSLKPGLAGAADTQYF. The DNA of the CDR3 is TGTGCCAGCAGCCTCAAGCCGGGACTAGCGGGAGCCGCAGATACGCAGTATTTT.

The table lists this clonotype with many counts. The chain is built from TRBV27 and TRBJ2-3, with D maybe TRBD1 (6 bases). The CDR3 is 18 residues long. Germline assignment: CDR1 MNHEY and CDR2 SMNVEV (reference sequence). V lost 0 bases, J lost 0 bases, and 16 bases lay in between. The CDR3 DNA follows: TGTGCCAGCAGTTTATCCTCACCCAGGGGCCTGAGCACAGATACGCAGTATTTT. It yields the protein CASSLSSPRGLSTDTQYF.

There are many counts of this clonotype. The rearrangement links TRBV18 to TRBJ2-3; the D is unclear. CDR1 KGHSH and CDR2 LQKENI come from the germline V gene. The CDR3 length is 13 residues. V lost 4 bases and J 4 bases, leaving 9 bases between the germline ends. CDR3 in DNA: TGTGCCAGCTCACAAACCTCGGCAGATACGCAGTATTTT. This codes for CASSQTSADTQYF. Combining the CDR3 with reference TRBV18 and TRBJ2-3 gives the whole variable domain NAGVMQNPRHLVRRRGQEARLRCSPMKGHSHVYWYRQLPEEGLKFMVYLQKENIIDESGMPKERFSAEFPKEGPSILRIQQVVRGDSAAYFCASSQTSADTQYFGPGTRLTVL.

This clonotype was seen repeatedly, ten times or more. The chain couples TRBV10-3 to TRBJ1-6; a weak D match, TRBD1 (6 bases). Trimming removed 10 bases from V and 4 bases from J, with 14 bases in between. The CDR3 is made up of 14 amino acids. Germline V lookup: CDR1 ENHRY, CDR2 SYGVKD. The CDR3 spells CATTGNPYNSPLHF. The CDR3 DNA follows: TGTGCCACTACAGGGAACCCGTATAATTCACCCCTCCACTTT.

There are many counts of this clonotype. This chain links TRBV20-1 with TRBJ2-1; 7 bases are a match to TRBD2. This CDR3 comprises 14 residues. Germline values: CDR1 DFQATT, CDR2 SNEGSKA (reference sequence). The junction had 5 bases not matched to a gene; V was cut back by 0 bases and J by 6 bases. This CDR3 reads CSARDPRGSNEQFF. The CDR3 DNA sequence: TGCAGTGCTAGAGATCCGCGGGGGAGCAATGAGCAGTTCTTC.

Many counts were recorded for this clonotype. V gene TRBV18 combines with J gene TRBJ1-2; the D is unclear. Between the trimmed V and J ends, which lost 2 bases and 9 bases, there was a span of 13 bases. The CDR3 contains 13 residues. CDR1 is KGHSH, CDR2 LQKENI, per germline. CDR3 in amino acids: CASSPYSGPSYTF. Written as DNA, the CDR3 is TGTGCCAGCTCACCATACTCCGGACCCAGCTACACCTTC.

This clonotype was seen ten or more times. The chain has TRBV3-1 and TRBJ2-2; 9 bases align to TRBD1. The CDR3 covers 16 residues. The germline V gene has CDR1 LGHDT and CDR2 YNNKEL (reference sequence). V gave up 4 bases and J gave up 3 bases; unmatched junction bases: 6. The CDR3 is CASSRLNRGHTGELFF. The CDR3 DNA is TGTGCCAGCAGCCGACTAAACAGGGGGCACACCGGGGAGCTGTTTTTT. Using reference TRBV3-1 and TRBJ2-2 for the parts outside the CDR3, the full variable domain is DTAVSQTPKYLVTQMGNDKSIKCEQNLGHDTMYWYKQDSKKFLKIMFSYNNKELIINETVPNRFSPKSPDKAHLNLHINSLELGDSAVYFCASSRLNRGHTGELFFGEGSRLTVL.

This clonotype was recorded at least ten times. The CDR3 reads CASSLELRTEAFF. The CDR3 DNA is TGCGCCAGCAGCTTGGAATTGCGCACTGAAGCTTTCTTT. The chain carries TRBV5-1 and TRBJ1-1; D is unresolved. The CDR3 has 13 amino acids. Trimming took off 0 bases at V and 4 bases at J, with 7 bases between the two ends. The germline V gene encodes CDR1 SGHRS and CDR2 YFSETQ.

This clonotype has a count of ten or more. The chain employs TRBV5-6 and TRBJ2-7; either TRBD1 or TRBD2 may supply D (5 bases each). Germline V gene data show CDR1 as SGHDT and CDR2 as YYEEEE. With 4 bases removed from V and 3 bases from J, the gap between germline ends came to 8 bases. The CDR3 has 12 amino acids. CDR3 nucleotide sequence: TGTGCCAGCAGCCCGGGGCTCTACGAGCAGTACTTC. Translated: CASSPGLYEQYF.

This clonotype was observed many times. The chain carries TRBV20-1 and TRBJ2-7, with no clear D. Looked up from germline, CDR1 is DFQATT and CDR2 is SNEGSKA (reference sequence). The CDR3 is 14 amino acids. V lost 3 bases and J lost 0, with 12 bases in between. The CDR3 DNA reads TGCAGTGCTAGGACCAGTCGCCCCTCCTACGAGCAGTACTTC. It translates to CSARTSRPSYEQYF.

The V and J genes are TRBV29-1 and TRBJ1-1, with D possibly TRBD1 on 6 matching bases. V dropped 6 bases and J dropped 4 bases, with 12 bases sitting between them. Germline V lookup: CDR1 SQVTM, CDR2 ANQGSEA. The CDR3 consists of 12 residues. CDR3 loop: CSVVQGSTEAFF. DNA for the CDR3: TGCAGCGTCGTCCAGGGGAGCACTGAAGCTTTCTTT.

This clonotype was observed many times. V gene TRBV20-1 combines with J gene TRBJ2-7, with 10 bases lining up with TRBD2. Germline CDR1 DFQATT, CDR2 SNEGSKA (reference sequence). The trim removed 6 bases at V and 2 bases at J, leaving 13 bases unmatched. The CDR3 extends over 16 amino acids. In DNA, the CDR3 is TGCAGTGCCGGGACTAGCGCTCAAAAATCTCCCTACGAGCAGTACTTC. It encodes CSAGTSAQKSPYEQYF.

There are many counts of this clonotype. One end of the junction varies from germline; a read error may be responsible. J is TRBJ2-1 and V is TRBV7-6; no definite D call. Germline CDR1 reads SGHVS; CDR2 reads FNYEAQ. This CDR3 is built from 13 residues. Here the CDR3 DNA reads TGTGCCAGCACCCGGCCCTCCAACAATGAGCAGTTCTTC. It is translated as CASTRPSNNEQFF.

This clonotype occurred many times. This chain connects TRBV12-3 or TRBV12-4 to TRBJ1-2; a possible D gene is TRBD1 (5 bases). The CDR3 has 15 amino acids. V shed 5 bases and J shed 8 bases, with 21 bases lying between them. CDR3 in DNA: TGTGCCAGCAGTGTCCCACGGGGCTCGGGCGGGGGCTACACCTTC. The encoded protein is CASSVPRGSGGGYTF.